This T cell receptor beta chain was retrieved from a study of siplizumab effects on memory and regulatory T cells. Study-level results: Significantly reduced by siplizumab was the cumulative frequency of alloreactive sequences, namely those traceable to unstimulated CD4+ memory cells.

About this clone: Its matching antigen is unknown.

Only in-frame clones appear in the TCRdb table, and some are missing; sequencing was by immunoSEQ multiplex PCR. The sample lists 65,000 to 85,000 clones; approximately 93% were seen once. Germline V gene lookup returns CDR1 SGHRS and CDR2 YFSETQ. The CDR3 contains 14 residues. The germline V and J ends were trimmed by 2 bases and 0 bases, with 5 bases remaining between them. The TCR was taken from a human donor in good health. The rearrangement links TRBV5-1 to TRBJ1-4; the D is unclear. Material for sequencing was CD8+ T cells sorted from blood. CDR3 sequence: CASSFYTTNEKLFF. The CDR3 DNA sequence: TGCGCCAGCAGCTTTTACACAACTAATGAAAAACTGTTTTTT.